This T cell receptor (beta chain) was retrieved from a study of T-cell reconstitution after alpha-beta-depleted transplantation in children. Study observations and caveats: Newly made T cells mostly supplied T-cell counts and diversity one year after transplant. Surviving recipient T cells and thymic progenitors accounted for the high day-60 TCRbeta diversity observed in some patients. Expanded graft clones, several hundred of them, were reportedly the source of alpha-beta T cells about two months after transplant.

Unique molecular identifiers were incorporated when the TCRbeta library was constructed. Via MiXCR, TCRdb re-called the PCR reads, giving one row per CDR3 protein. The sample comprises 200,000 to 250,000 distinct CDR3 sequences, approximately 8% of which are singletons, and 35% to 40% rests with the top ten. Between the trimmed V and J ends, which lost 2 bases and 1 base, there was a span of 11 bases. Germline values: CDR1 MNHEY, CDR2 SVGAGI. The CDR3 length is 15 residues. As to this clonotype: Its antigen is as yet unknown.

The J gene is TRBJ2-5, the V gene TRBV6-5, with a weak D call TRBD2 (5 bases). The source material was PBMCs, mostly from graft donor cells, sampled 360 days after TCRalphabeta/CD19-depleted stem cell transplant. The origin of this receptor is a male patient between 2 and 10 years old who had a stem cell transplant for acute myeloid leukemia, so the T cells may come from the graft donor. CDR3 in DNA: TGTGCCAGCAGTTACCTAGCTACCACCCAAGAGACCCAGTACTTC. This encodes CASSYLATTQETQYF.